This T cell receptor beta chain emerged from a study of blood T cell repertoires in COVID-19. The overall study: Acute and convalescent COVID-19 specimens originated in the United States, Italy and Spain. Sources were T cells, B-cell-depleted T cells, or PBMCs; the material itself was cDNA or gDNA.

Per the original methods: Amplification with reference gene primers provided the estimates of nucleated cell counts. Here immunoSEQ multiplex PCR was the method, and the copy in TCRdb shows in-frame clones only, minus some. D and trimming were read from the DNA, whereas the V and J calls and clone size are those reported in that table. The sample lists about 150,000 clones, 76% seen once, with around 3.5% in the top ten. The germline V and J ends were trimmed by 2 bases and 3 bases, with 8 bases remaining between them. The CDR3 totals 13 residues. Germline V gene data show CDR1 as KGHSH and CDR2 as LQKENI.

Sequencing input: peripheral blood. The chain couples TRBV18 to TRBJ2-7; D perhaps matches TRBD1 (5 bases). The receptor comes from a woman over 75 with acute or convalescent COVID-19. The CDR3 loop reads CASSPGAFYEQYF. CDR3 DNA: TGTGCCAGCTCACCAGGGGCCTTCTACGAGCAGTACTTC. Full variable domain (outside the CDR3, taken from reference TRBV18 and TRBJ2-7): NAGVMQNPRHLVRRRGQEARLRCSPMKGHSHVYWYRQLPEEGLKFMVYLQKENIIDESGMPKERFSAEFPKEGPSILRIQQVVRGDSAAYFCASSPGAFYEQYFGPGTRLTVT.